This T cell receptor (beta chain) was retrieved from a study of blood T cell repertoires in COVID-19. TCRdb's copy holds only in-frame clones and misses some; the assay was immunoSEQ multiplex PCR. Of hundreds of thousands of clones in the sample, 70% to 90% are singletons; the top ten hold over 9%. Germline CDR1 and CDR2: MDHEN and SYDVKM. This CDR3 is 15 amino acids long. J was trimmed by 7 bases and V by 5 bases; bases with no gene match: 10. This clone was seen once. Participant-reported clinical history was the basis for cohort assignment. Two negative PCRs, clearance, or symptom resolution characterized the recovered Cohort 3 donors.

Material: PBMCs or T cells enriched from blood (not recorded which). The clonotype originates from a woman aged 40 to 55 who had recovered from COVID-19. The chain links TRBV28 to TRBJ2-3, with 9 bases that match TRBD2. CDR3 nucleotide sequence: TGTGCCAGCAGTGGTCTAGCGGGGAGTACTAATACGCAGTATTTT. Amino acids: CASSGLAGSTNTQYF.